This paragraph covers one T cell receptor (beta chain) sequence. Antigen: not known. Just one base apart from a much larger clone, this may be a read error. The data stem from a study of T cell repertoires in cytomegalovirus infection. Study results and limitations: Dominating the ex vivo response were HLA-C-restricted CMV-specific TCR beta clonotypes.

The CDR3 covers 15 residues. With 2 bases removed from V and 3 bases from J, the gap between germline ends came to 14 bases. From germline, CDR1 is SGHVS and CDR2 FQNEAQ. TCRdb analysed the reads with MiXCR anew, one entry per CDR3 protein. This sample has 800,000 to 950,000 distinct CDR3 sequences, with approximately 30% found just once. The chain couples TRBV7-8 to TRBJ2-7, with D maybe TRBD1 (6 bases). The sample was cultured CD8+ T cells from PBMCs, taken from culture after CMV antigen stimulation. This TCR came from a human donor in good health (CMV status not recorded). Some clones in this sample may be carry-over from other donors' samples. CDR3 protein: CASSLQGKSFYEQYF. Here the CDR3 DNA reads TGTGCCAGCAGCTTACAGGGGAAGTCGTTCTACGAGCAGTACTTC.